The present T cell receptor beta chain was sequenced within a study of vaccination effects on CD4 cells after COVID-19. Study-wide background: A couple of convalescent donors provided samples 16 days and one week before vaccination.

The germline CDR1 and CDR2 sequences are SQVTM and ANQGSEA. V dropped 4 bases and J dropped 0 bases, with 5 bases sitting between them. The CDR3 has 12 residues. Assay used: immunoSEQ multiplex PCR; TCRdb lists only in-frame clones, some missing. The sample lists around 50,000 clones, 76% seen once, with around 5.5% in the top ten. Notes on this clone: The antigen is unknown.

General study findings and limits: Late after vaccination, infection- and vaccine-induced clones showed marked clonal contraction.

Expansion of antigen-specific CD4+ T cells with viral peptide pools was carried out by the ViraFEST assay before sequencing. Researchers isolated CD4+ T cells once less than twelve days of culture had elapsed. This individual tested PCR-positive for SARS-CoV-2 infection between March and December 2020. Each culture well received a few million PBMC. These cells were then cultured in IMDM with approximately 9.8 IU/ml IL-2 and 7.5 to 10 ug/ml peptides. The TCR originated in a human donor who had a prior SARS-CoV-2 infection. The sequences come from CD4+ T cells from PBMCs cultured with HIV peptides, collected before COVID-19 vaccination. Indicated subset: HIV-1 Nef peptide pool negative control/reference culture. J is TRBJ2-3 and V is TRBV29-1; D is unclear. The CDR3 DNA reads as TGCAGCGTTGTCGAGAGCACAGATACGCAGTATTTT. Translated: CSVVESTDTQYF.